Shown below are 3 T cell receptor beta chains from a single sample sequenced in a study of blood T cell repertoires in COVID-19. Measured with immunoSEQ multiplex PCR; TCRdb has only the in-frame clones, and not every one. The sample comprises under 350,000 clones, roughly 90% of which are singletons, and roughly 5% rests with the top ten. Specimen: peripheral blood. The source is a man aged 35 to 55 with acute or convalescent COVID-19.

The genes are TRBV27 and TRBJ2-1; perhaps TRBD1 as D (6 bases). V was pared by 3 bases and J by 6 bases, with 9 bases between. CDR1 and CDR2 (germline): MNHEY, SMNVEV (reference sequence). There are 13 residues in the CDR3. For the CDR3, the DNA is TGTGCCAGCAGTTTGGGGGCGACCAATGAGCAGTTCTTC. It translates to CASSLGATNEQFF.

CDR3 loop: CATAGSKGYEQYF. CDR3 bases: TGTGCCACGGCCGGGTCCAAGGGGTACGAGCAGTACTTC. The chain combines TRBV24-1 with TRBJ2-7; tentatively, D is TRBD1 (5 bases). There are 13 residues in the CDR3. V was pared by 10 bases and J by 4 bases, with 16 bases between. CDR1 and CDR2 (germline): KGHDR, SFDVKD.

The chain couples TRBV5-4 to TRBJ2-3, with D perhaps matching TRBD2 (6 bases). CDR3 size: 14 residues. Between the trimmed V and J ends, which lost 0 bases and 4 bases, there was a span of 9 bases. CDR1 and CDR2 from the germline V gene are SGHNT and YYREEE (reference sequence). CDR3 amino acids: CASSLAGVADTQYF. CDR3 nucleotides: TGTGCCAGCAGCTTGGCGGGGGTGGCAGATACGCAGTATTTT.